This T cell receptor beta chain was captured in a study of blood T cell repertoires in COVID-19. On the study more broadly: From T cells, B-cell-depleted T cells, or PBMCs came the material, which was cDNA or gDNA.

V gave up 4 bases and J gave up 1 base; unmatched junction bases: 5. This CDR3 is 15 amino acids long. CDR1 is SEHNR and CDR2 is FQNEAQ in the germline V gene (reference sequence). Original analysis: Amplification with reference gene primers provided the estimates of nucleated cell counts. Sequencing was performed with immunoSEQ multiplex PCR; in TCRdb, only in-frame clones are kept and a portion is missing. That table gives V, J and clone size, and the DNA gave D and trimming. The sample contains approximately 500,000 clones, roughly 91% of which appear only once. The chain recombines TRBV7-9 with TRBJ1-2, with 8 bases identical to TRBD1. Input material: peripheral blood. This TCR derives from a woman aged 45-65 years with COVID-19, enrolled during active disease. The DNA of the CDR3 is TGTGCCAGCAGCTCGGGACAGGTACTTAACTATGGCTACACCTTC. The encoded protein is CASSSGQVLNYGYTF.